This T cell receptor beta chain derives from a study of T cells in localized non-small cell lung cancer. Study observations and caveats: Because only a single region of the tumor was sequenced, heterogeneity remains possible.

As to this clone: Its matching antigen is unknown.

The CDR3 loop spans 16 amino acids. The V segment lost 2 bases and the J segment 4 bases; nucleotides outside the gene matches: 6. Germline V gives CDR1 SGHNT, CDR2 YENEEA. The table came from immunoSEQ multiplex PCR; TCRdb's copy has only in-frame clones and leaves some out. The table lists some 4,500 clones, less than 40% of them singletons, with approximately 8.2% in the top ten. The clonotype originates from a male donor at least 60 years old with stage I lung adenocarcinoma. The sample in question was lung tumor tissue, obtained before any cancer treatment. The rearrangement joins TRBV11-3 to TRBJ2-1; 9 nucleotides line up with TRBD2. CDR3 loop: CASSLPGTSLYNEQFF. In DNA, the CDR3 is TGTGCCAGCAGCTTACCCGGGACTAGCCTTTACAATGAGCAGTTCTTC.